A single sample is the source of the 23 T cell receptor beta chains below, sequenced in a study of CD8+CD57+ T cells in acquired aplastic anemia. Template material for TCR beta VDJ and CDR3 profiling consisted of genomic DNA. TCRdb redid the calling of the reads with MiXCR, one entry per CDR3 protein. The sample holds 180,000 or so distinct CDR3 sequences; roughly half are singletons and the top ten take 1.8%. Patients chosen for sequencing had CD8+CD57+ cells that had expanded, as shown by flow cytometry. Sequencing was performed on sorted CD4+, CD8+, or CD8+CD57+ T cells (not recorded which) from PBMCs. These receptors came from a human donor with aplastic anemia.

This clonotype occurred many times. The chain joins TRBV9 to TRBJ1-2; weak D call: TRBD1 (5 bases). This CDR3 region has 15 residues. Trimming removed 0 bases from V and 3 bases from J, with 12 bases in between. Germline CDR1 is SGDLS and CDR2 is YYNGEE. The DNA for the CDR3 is TGTGCCAGCAGCGTAGGGGTAGGAGGGGACTATGGCTACACCTTC. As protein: CASSVGVGGDYGYTF.

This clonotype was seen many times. CDR3 region: CASSVVSGKQYF. DNA of the CDR3: TGTGCCAGCAGCGTAGTTTCGGGCAAGCAGTACTTC. V usage is TRBV9 and J usage is TRBJ2-7; D not certain. V was cut by 0 bases and J by 8 bases, with 9 bases left in between. The V gene's germline CDR1 is SGDLS and CDR2 YYNGEE. The CDR3 is made up of 12 amino acids.

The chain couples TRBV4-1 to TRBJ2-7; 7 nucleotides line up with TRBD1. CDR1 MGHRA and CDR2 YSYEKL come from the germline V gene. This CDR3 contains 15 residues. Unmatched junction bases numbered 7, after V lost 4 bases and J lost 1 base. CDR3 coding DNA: TGCGCCAGCAGCCCTACGCCAGGGGGTTCCTACGAGCAGTACTTC. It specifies CASSPTPGGSYEQYF.

The CDR3 DNA is TGTGCCAGCAGGGGATGTACCTACGAGCAGTACTTC. It translates to CASRGCTYEQYF. The chain employs TRBV3-1 and TRBJ2-7; D call uncertain. V lost 6 bases and J lost 2, with 8 bases in between. Per the germline V gene, CDR1 is LGHDT and CDR2 is YNNKEL (reference sequence). This CDR3 is built from 12 residues.

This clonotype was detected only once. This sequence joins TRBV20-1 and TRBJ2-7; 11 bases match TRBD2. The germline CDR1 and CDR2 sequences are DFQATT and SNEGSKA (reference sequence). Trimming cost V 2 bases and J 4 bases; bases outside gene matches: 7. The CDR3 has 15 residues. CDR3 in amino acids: CSARQASGGRYEQYF. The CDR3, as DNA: TGCAGTGCTAGACAGGCTAGCGGGGGGCGTTACGAGCAGTACTTC.

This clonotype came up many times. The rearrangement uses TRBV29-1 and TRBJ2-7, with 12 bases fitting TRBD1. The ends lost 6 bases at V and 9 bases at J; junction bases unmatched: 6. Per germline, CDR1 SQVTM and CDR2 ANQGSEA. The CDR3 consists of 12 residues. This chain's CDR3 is CSVGGQGARQYF. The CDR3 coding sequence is TGCAGCGTGGGGGGACAGGGGGCGCGGCAGTACTTC.

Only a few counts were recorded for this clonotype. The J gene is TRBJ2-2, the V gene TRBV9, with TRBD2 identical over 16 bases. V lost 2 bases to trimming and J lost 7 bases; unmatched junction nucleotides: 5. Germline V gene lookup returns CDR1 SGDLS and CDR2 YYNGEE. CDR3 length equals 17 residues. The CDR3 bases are TGTGCCAGCAGCGTGGGACTAGCGGGGGGGCCAGGCGGGGAGCTGTTTTTT. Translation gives CASSVGLAGGPGGELFF.

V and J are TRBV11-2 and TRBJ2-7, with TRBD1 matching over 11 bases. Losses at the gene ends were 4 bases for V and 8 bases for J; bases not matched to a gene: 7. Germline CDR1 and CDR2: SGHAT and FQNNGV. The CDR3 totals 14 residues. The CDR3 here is CASSSWTGGGKQYF. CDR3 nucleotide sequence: TGTGCCAGCAGCTCGTGGACAGGGGGCGGCAAGCAGTACTTC.

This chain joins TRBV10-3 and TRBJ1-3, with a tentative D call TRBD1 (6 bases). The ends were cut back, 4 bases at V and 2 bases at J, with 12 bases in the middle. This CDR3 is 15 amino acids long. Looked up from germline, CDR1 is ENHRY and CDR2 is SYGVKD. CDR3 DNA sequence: TGTGCCATCAGTGTGGGGGCACTGGCTGGAAACACCATATATTTT. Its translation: CAISVGALAGNTIYF.

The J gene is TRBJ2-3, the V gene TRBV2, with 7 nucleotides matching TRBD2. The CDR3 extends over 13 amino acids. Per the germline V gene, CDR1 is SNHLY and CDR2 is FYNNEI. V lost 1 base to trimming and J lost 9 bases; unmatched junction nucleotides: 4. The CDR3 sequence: CASSEGAGITQYF. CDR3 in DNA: TGTGCCAGCAGTGAAGGAGCGGGAATCACGCAGTATTTT.

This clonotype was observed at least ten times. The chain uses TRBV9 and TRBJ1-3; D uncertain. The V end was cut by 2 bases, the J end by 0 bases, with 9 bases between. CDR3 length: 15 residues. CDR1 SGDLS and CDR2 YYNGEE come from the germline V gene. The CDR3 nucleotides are TGTGCCAGCAGCGTGGGAAGGACCTCTGGAAACACCATATATTTT. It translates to CASSVGRTSGNTIYF.

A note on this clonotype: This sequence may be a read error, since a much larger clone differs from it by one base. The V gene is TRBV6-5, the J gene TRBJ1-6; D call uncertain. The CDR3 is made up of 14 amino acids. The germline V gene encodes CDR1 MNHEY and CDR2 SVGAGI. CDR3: CAGSWPRHNSPLHF. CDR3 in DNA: TGTGCCGGCAGTTGGCCCCGGCATAATTCACCCCTCCACTTT.

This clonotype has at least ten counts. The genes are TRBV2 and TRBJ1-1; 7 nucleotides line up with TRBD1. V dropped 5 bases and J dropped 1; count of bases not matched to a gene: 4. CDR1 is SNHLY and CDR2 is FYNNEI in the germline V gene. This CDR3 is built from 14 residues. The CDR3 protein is CASSTGTENTEAFF. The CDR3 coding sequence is TGTGCCAGCAGTACCGGGACAGAGAACACTGAAGCTTTCTTT.

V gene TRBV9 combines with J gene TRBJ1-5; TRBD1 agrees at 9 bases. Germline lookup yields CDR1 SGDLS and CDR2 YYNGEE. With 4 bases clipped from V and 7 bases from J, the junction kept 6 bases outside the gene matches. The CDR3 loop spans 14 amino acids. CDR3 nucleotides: TGTGCCAGCAGCCCTTGGGACAGGGTGCAGCCCCAGCATTTT. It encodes CASSPWDRVQPQHF.

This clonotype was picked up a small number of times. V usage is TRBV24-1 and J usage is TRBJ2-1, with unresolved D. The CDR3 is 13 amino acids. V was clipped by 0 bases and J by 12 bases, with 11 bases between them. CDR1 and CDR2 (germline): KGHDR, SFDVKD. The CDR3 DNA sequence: TGTGCCACCAGTGATTTGGCTGGATACGCGCAGTTCTTC. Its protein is CATSDLAGYAQFF.

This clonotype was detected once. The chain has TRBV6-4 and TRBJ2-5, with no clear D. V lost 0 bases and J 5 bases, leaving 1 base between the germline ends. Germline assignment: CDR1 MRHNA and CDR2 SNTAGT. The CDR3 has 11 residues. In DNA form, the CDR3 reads TGTGCCAGCAGTGACTCGGAGACCCAGTACTTC. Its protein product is CASSDSETQYF.

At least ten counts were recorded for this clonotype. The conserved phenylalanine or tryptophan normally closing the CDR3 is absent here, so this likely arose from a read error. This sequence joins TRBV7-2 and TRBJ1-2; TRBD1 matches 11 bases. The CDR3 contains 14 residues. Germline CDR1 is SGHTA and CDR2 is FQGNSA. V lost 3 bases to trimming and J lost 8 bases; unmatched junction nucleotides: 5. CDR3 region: CASSLDRGLGGYTL. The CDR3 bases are TGTGCCAGCAGCTTGGACAGGGGGCTGGGAGGCTACACCCTC.

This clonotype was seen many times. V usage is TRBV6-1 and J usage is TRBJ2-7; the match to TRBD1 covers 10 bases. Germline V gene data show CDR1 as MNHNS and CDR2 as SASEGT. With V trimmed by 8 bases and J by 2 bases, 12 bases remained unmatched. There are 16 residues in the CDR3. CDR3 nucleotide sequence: TGTGCCAGCCTTCCTAATCATGGACAGGGGGCCTACGAGCAGTACTTC. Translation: CASLPNHGQGAYEQYF.

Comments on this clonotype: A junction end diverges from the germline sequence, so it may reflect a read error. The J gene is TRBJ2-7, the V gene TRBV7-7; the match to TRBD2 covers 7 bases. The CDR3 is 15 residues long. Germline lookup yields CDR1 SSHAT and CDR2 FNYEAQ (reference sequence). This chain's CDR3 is CASSLGPGLSYEQYF. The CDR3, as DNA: TGTGCTAGCAGCTTAGGCCCGGGACTATCCTACGAGCAGTACTTC. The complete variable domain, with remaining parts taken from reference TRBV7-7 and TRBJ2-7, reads GAGVSQSPRYKVTKRGQDVTLRCDPISSHATLYWYQQALGQGPEFLTYFNYEAQPDKSGLPSDRFSAERPEGSISTLTIQRTEQRDSAMYRCASSLGPGLSYEQYFGPGTRLTVT.

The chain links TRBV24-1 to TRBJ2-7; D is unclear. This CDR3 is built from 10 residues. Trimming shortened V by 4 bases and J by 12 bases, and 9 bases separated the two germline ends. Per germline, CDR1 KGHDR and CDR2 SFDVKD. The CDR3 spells CATSERPAYF. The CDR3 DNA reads TGTGCCACCAGTGAGCGACCGGCGTACTTC.

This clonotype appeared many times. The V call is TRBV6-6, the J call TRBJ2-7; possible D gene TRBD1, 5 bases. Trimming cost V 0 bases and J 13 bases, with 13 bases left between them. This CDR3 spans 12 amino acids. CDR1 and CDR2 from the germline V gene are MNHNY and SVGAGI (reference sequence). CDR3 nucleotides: TGTGCCAGCAGTTACTCGCAGGGAAGGTCCTACTTC. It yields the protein CASSYSQGRSYF.

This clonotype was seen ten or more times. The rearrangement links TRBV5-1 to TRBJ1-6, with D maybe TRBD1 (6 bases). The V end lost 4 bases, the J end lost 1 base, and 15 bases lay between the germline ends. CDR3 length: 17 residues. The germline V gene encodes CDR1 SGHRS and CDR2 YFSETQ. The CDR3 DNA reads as TGCGCCAGCAGCCCCGGAGGGGGTGAATCCTATAATTCACCCCTCCACTTT. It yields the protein CASSPGGGESYNSPLHF.

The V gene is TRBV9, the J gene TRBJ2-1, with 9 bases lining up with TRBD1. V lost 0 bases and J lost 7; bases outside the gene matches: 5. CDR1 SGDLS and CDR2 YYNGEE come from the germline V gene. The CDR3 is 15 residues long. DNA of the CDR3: TGTGCCAGCAGCGTAGAAGGACAGGGGTGGAATGAGCAGTTCTTC. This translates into CASSVEGQGWNEQFF.